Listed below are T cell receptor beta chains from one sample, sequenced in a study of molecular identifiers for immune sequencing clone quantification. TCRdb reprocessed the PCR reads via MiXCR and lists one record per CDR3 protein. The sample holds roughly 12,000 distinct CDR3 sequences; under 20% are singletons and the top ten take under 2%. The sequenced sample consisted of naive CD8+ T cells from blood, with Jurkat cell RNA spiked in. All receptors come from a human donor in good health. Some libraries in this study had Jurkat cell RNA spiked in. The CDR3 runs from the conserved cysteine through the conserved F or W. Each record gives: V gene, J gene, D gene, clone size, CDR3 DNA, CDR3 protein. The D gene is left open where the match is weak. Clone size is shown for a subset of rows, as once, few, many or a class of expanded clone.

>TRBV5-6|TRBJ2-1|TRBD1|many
TGTGCCAGCAGCTTGACAGGGGACGGCTACAATGAGCAGTTCTTC
CASSLTGDGYNEQFF
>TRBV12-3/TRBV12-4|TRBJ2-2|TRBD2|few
TGTGCCAGCACCGCGCCGGGACTAGCGGGAGATGAAACCGGGGAGCTGTTTTTT
CASTAPGLAGDETGELFF
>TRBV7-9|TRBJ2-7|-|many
TGTGCCAGCAGCTTTGATGGGATCGGGGGATACGAGCAGTACTTC
CASSFDGIGGYEQYF
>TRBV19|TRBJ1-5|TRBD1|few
TGTGCCAGTAGTATTGTTGGGGGACAGGGGCCGGAGCAGCCCCAGCATTTT
CASSIVGGQGPEQPQHF
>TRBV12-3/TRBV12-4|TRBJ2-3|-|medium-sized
TGTGCCAGCAGTTACCGGACCCAAGGAGGAGATACGCAGTATTTT
CASSYRTQGGDTQYF
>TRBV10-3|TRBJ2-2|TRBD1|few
TGTGCCATCACTTCGGGACAGACTAACACCGGGGAGCTGTTTTTT
CAITSGQTNTGELFF
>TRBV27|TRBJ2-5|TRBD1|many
TGTGCCAGCAGTTTACTACAGGGGAGTGAGACCCAGTACTTC
CASSLLQGSETQYF
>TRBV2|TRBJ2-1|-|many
TGTGCCAGCAGGAGGGTAAAGAAGTTCTTC
CASRRVKKFF
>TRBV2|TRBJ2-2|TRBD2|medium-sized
TGTGCCAGCAGTCAACCCTGGGACTACGCTAACACCGGGGAGCTGTTTTTT
CASSQPWDYANTGELFF
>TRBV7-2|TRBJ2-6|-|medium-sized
TGTGCCAGCAGCTTAGAATATCGCGGGCGAAGCTCTGGGGCCAACGTCCTGACTTTC
CASSLEYRGRSSGANVLTF
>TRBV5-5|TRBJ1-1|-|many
TGTGCCAGCAGACTTGGCTCCAGCACTGAAGCTTTCTTT
CASRLGSSTEAFF
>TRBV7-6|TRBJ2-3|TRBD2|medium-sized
TGTGCCAGCAGCCCGGGACTAGCGGGAGGGCCGTCAGGAGATACGCAGTATTTT
CASSPGLAGGPSGDTQYF
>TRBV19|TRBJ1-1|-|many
TGTGCCAGTAGTATAAGGGGTGGGGGTAACACTGAAGCTTTCTTT
CASSIRGGGNTEAFF
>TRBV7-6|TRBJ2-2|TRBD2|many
TGTGCCAGCAGCTTAGAAGCGGGGCCGAACACCGGGGAGCTGTTTTTT
CASSLEAGPNTGELFF
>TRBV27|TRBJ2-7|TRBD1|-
TGTGCCAGCAGGGATGGGACAGGTTCCGTCGAGCAGTACTTC
CASRDGTGSVEQYF
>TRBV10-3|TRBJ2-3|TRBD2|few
TGTGCCATCAGTGAATCTAGCGGGAGAGTCGATACGCAGTATTTT
CAISESSGRVDTQYF
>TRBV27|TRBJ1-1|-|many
TGTGCCAGCAGTACACGGGTATTTAACACTGAAGCTTTCTTT
CASSTRVFNTEAFF
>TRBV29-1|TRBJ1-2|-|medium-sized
TGCAGCGTTGAAGATCCGATAGGTCCCCCGCCTGGCTACACCTTC
CSVEDPIGPPPGYTF
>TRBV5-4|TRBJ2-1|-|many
TGTGCCAGCAGCTTGGGTTCGGAGTTCTTC
CASSLGSEFF
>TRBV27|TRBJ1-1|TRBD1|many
TGTGCCAGCGGGGGACAGGGCTCGGGGGGAGCTTTCTTT
CASGGQGSGGAFF
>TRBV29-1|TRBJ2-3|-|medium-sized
TGCAGCGTTCGCCGGGACCTACTACAAACAGATACGCAGTATTTT
CSVRRDLLQTDTQYF
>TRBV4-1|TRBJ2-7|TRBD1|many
TGCGCCAGCAGCCACGGGACAGCCTACGAGCAGTACTTC
CASSHGTAYEQYF
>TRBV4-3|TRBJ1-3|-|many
TGCGCCAGCAGCCAAGACGCAGGCTCTGGAAACACCATATATTTT
CASSQDAGSGNTIYF
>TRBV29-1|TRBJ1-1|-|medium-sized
TGCAGCGTTCCGGACACTGAAGCTTTCTTT
CSVPDTEAFF